Each of the 22 T cell receptor beta chains below was sequenced from the same sample in a study of cytomegalovirus exposure and HLA in healthy donors (dated by TCRdb to between 2016 and 2019). Library construction relied on the immunoSEQ multiplex PCR assay. A mixture of 60 forward primers for TCR Vbeta segments and 13 reverse primers for TCR Jbeta segments was used in the multiplex PCR. This is the immuneACCESS table as TCRdb keeps it, with only in-frame sequences that have V and J called. A part of the clones is gone; compared with another copy, unresolved V genes explain less than half, and the rest is unexplained. This sample lists approximately 77,000 clones; about 80% were detected once. Around 7% of the sample is held by the ten biggest clonotypes. The sequenced sample consisted of PBMCs. The origin of the receptors is a woman aged 40 to 49 in good health and CMV-seronegative.

This clone has only one observation. CDR3 in DNA: TGTGCCAGCAGTTCCTTGACAGGGCCCTCGAACACTGAAGCTTTCTTT. Encoded protein: CASSSLTGPSNTEAFF. This chain joins TRBV28 and TRBJ1-1, with TRBD1 matching over 7 bases. Trimming took 4 bases from V and 1 from J; bases not matched to a gene: 9. In germline, CDR1 is MDHEN, CDR2 SYDVKM. There are 16 residues in the CDR3.

J is TRBJ2-7 and V is TRBV6-4; 9 bases fit TRBD2. The germline V gene encodes CDR1 MRHNA and CDR2 SNTAGT. V lost 0 bases, J lost 5 bases, and 5 bases stayed unmatched. CDR3 length: 15 amino acids. CDR3 sequence reads: CASSDSVSGSHEQYF. CDR3 bases: TGTGCCAGCAGTGACTCAGTTAGCGGGAGCCACGAGCAGTACTTC.

This clone was picked up a small number of times. The chain carries TRBV5-1 and TRBJ2-3, with D perhaps TRBD1 (6 bases). This CDR3 is built from 14 residues. V was cut by 1 base and J by 1 base, with 7 bases left in between. Germline values: CDR1 SGHRS, CDR2 YFSETQ. CDR3 sequence: CASSLRQGTDTQYF. In nucleotides, the CDR3 is TGCGCCAGCAGCTTGAGACAGGGCACAGATACGCAGTATTTT.

This chain connects TRBV29-1 to TRBJ2-5; D gene ambiguous. The CDR3 extends over 12 amino acids. Germline V lookup: CDR1 SQVTM, CDR2 ANQGSEA. V gave up 6 bases and J gave up 3 bases, with 11 bases separating them. The CDR3 loop is CSVSGVEETQYF. CDR3 DNA: TGCAGCGTCTCCGGAGTAGAAGAGACCCAGTACTTC. Together with reference TRBV29-1 and TRBJ2-5, the CDR3 gives the full variable domain: SAVISQKPSRDICQRGTSLTIQCQVDSQVTMMFWYRQQPGQSLTLIATANQGSEATYESGFVIDKFPISRPNLTFSTLTVSNMSPEDSSIYLCSVSGVEETQYFGPGTRLLVL.

V is TRBV15 and J is TRBJ1-5; unclear D gene. Germline lookup yields CDR1 LNHNV and CDR2 YYDKDF (reference sequence). V lost 3 bases and J 11 bases, leaving 23 bases between the germline ends. This CDR3 contains 16 residues. CDR3 residues: CATSSGDYLSQRTQHF. The CDR3 nucleotides are TGTGCCACCAGCAGTGGAGATTACTTATCCCAAAGGACCCAGCATTTT.

V and J are TRBV29-1 and TRBJ1-1, with unresolved D. CDR1 is SQVTM and CDR2 is ANQGSEA in the germline V gene. CDR3 length: 13 residues. Trimming removed 7 bases from V and 4 bases from J, with 16 bases in between. CDR3 region: CSAHRASGTEAFF. CDR3 nucleotides: TGCAGCGCACACCGAGCCTCGGGCACTGAAGCTTTCTTT.

To note about this clone: Mismatch with germline at one junction end may stem from a read error. The chain couples TRBV6-5 to TRBJ1-6; D is perhaps TRBD1 (5 bases). Germline V gene data show CDR1 as MNHEY and CDR2 as SVGAGI. CDR3 size: 16 residues. This CDR3 is CASSYGWGDWGSPLRF. The CDR3 nucleotides are TGTGCCAGCAGTTACGGGTGGGGGGATTGGGGTTCACCCCTCCGCTTT.

This clone is classed as large (0.1 to 1%). The chain joins TRBV5-4 to TRBJ1-2; no clear D gene. Trimming stripped 4 bases from V and 8 bases from J, with 27 bases between. This CDR3 is built from 17 residues. Germline CDR1 SGHNT, CDR2 YYREEE (reference sequence). CDR3 loop: CASSRGEGTSDPSGYTF. The CDR3 region has the DNA TGTGCCAGCAGCCGTGGAGAGGGTACGTCTGACCCCTCCGGCTACACCTTC.

The chain has TRBV5-1 and TRBJ1-2; 10 nucleotides match TRBD1. Germline V gene sequence: CDR1 SGHRS, CDR2 YFSETQ. This CDR3 has 16 amino acids. The junction had 11 bases not matched to a gene; V was cut back by 4 bases and J by 5 bases. The chain's CDR3 is CASSPGTGEEDYGYTF. CDR3 DNA sequence: TGCGCCAGCAGCCCAGGGACAGGGGAAGAAGATTATGGCTACACCTTC.

The chain carries TRBV2 and TRBJ2-1; 7 bases are a match to TRBD2. This CDR3 contains 12 residues. CDR1 is SNHLY, CDR2 FYNNEI, per germline. V shed 6 bases and J 9 bases; nucleotides not matched to a gene: 5. The CDR3 DNA sequence: TGTGCCAGCAGACGCAGGGAGGGTGAGCAGTTCTTC. Translation gives CASRRREGEQFF.

The chain has TRBV14 and TRBJ2-1; 10 positions match TRBD2. Germline V gene sequence: CDR1 SGHDN, CDR2 FVKESK. The CDR3 length is 15 residues. Germline trimming cut 3 bases from V and 8 bases from J; bases unmatched to any gene: 7. The CDR3 sequence: CASSQVSSGRYEQFF. CDR3 in DNA: TGTGCCAGCAGCCAGGTCTCTAGCGGGAGATATGAGCAGTTCTTC.

The J gene is TRBJ2-5, the V gene TRBV7-9; no firm D call. The end of the DNA is better explained by TRBJ2-7, so the J call may be wrong. The CDR3 length is 13 residues. Germline-derived CDR1 and CDR2 are SEHNR and FQNEAQ (reference sequence). In nucleotides, the CDR3 is TGTGCCAGCAGCCCTATGCGGCCCTACGAGCAGTACTTC. Encoded protein: CASSPMRPYEQYF.

The chain joins TRBV6-6 to TRBJ1-4; D might be TRBD1 (6 bases). Trimming stripped 2 bases from V and 8 bases from J, with 12 bases between. The CDR3 covers 14 residues. Germline-derived CDR1 and CDR2 are MNHNY and SVGAGI (reference sequence). CDR3 nucleotides: TGTGCCAGCAGTTACGAGGGGGTTGACGAAAAACTGTTTTTT. This codes for CASSYEGVDEKLFF.

The V and J genes are TRBV30 and TRBJ1-1; 8 bases line up with TRBD1. Unmatched junction bases numbered 10, after V lost 5 bases and J lost 5 bases. CDR1 and CDR2 from the germline V gene are GTSNPN and SVGIG (reference sequence). The CDR3 runs to 14 residues. The chain's CDR3 is CAWEVTGGSTEAFF. The CDR3 nucleotides read TGTGCCTGGGAGGTTACAGGGGGTAGTACTGAAGCTTTCTTT.

This clone was observed a handful of times. V gene TRBV7-3 combines with J gene TRBJ1-1; tentative D call: TRBD1 (6 bases). There are 15 residues in the CDR3. Germline lookup yields CDR1 SGHTA and CDR2 FQGTGA. V lost 3 bases to trimming and J lost 2 bases, with 13 bases between them. This chain's CDR3 is CASSLLRGTNTEAFF. The CDR3 DNA reads as TGTGCCAGCAGCTTGTTGAGGGGGACAAACACTGAAGCTTTCTTT.

The chain carries TRBV5-1 and TRBJ2-1; 11 positions match TRBD2. There are 15 residues in the CDR3. The germline V gene has CDR1 SGHRS and CDR2 YFSETQ. Unmatched junction bases numbered 4, after V lost 3 bases and J lost 5 bases. The CDR3 protein is CASSSGTSGNNEQFF. The CDR3, as DNA: TGCGCCAGCAGCTCCGGGACTAGCGGAAACAATGAGCAGTTCTTC.

The V call is TRBV30, the J call TRBJ2-7; maybe TRBD2 (5 bases). Germline lookup yields CDR1 GTSNPN and CDR2 SVGIG (reference sequence). Trimming took 4 bases from V and 7 from J, leaving 14 bases between them. The CDR3 loop spans 12 amino acids. Here the CDR3 DNA reads TGTGCCTGGAACTCAGCGCCGGGAGAGCAGTACTTC. This encodes CAWNSAPGEQYF.

The chain couples TRBV7-2 to TRBJ2-7; 7 nucleotides align to TRBD1. The CDR3 totals 13 residues. With V trimmed by 3 bases and J by 2 bases, 1 base remained unmatched. The V gene's germline CDR1 is SGHTA and CDR2 FQGNSA. Here the CDR3 DNA reads TGTGCCAGCAGCTTCGACAGGGCCTACGAGCAGTACTTC. This gives the protein CASSFDRAYEQYF.

V usage is TRBV18 and J usage is TRBJ2-7; 11 nucleotides line up with TRBD1. This CDR3 spans 14 amino acids. Germline lookup yields CDR1 KGHSH and CDR2 LQKENI. After removal of 4 bases from V and 4 bases from J, the junction contained 3 bases not matched to a gene. CDR3 loop: CASSQGDRGYEQYF. The CDR3 DNA reads as TGTGCCAGCTCACAGGGGGACAGGGGGTACGAGCAGTACTTC.

The chain links TRBV29-1 to TRBJ2-5; 7 bases fit TRBD1. Trimming removed 3 bases from V and 6 bases from J; junction bases left unmatched: 4. The CDR3 covers 12 residues. Germline CDR1 and CDR2: SQVTM and ANQGSEA. The CDR3 sequence: CSVEAGGQTQYF. The CDR3, as DNA: TGCAGCGTTGAGGCAGGGGGACAGACCCAGTACTTC.

The chain couples TRBV19 to TRBJ1-1, with D uncertain. Between the trimmed V and J ends, which lost 4 bases and 2 bases, there was a span of 14 bases. The CDR3 runs 15 residues. Germline CDR1 is LNHDA and CDR2 is SQIVND (reference sequence). CDR3 amino acids: CASSTNRDLNTEAFF. The CDR3 coding sequence is TGTGCCAGTAGTACCAACCGGGATCTTAACACTGAAGCTTTCTTT.

V and J are TRBV5-1 and TRBJ1-2; 7 bases line up with TRBD1. Per germline, CDR1 SGHRS and CDR2 YFSETQ. There are 16 residues in the CDR3. The V and J ends lost 0 bases and 4 bases, in that order; junction bases with no gene match: 9. The CDR3 region has the DNA TGCGCCAGCAGCTTGGGAGACAGGGCTCCCTTCTATGGCTACACCTTC. Protein product: CASSLGDRAPFYGYTF. Drawing the rest from reference TRBV5-1 and TRBJ1-2, the complete variable domain is KAGVTQTPRYLIKTRGQQVTLSCSPISGHRSVSWYQQTPGQGLQFLFEYFSETQRNKGNFPGRFSGRQFSNSRSEMNVSTLELGDSALYLCASSLGDRAPFYGYTFGSGTRLTVV.